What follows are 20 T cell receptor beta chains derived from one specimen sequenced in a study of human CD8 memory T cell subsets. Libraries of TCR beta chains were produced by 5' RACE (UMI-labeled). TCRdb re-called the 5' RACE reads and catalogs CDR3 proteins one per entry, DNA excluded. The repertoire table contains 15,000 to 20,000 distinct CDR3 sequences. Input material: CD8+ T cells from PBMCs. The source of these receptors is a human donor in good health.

The CDR3: CASSSRDGSYEQYF. The V gene is TRBV12-3 or TRBV12-4, the J gene TRBJ2-7; as DNA is missing, the TRBD1 call by TCRdb cannot be tested. The CDR3 has 14 residues.

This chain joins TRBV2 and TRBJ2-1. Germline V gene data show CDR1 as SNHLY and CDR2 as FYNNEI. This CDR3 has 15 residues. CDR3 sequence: CASSAGVSSYNEQFF.

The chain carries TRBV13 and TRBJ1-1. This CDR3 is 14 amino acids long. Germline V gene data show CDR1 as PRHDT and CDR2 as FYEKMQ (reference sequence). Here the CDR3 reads CASSLERMNTEAFF.

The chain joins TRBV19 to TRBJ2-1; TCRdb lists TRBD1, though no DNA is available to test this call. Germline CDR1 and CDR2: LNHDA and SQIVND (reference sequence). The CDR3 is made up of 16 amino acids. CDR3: CASSTAGGANYNEQFF.

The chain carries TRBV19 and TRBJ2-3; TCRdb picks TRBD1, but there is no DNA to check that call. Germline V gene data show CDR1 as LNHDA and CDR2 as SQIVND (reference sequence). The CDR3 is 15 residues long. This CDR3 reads CASSPGTTSTDTQYF.

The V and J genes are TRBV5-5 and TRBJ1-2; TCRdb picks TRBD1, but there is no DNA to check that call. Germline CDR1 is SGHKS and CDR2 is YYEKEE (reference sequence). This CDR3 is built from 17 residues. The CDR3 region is CASSFRDRVDIGYGYTF.

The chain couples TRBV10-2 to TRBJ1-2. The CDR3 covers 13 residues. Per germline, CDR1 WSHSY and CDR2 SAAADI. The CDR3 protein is CASSESTDYGYTF.

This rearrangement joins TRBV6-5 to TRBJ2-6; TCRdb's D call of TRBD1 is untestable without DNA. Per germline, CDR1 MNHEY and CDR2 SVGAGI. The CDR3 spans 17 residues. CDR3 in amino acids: CARHRTGYISGANVLTF.

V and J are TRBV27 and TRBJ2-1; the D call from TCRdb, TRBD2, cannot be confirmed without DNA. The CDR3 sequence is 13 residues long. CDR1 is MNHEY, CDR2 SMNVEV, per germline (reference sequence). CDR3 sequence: CASGTSGRDEQFF.

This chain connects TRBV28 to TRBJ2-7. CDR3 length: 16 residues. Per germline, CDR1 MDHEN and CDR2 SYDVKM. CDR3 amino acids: CASSLDPDGRSYEQYF.

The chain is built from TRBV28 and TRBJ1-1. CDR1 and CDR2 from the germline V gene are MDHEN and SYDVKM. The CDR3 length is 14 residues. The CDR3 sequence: CASSLEALNTEAFF.

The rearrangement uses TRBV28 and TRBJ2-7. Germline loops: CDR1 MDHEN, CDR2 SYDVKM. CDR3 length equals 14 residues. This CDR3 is CASSLLIDSYEQYF.

CDR3 region: CSARTGWNTEAFF. The chain combines TRBV20-1 with TRBJ1-1; lacking DNA, the TRBD1 call made by TCRdb goes unchecked. Germline V CDR1 and CDR2: DFQATT, SNEGSKA (reference sequence). There are 13 residues in the CDR3.

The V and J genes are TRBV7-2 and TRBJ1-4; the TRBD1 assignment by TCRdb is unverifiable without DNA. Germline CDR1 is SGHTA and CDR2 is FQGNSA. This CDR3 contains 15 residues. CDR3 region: CASSLLGASNEKLFF. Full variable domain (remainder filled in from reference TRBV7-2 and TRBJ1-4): GAGVSQSPSNKVTEKGKDVELRCDPISGHTALYWYRQSLGQGLEFLIYFQGNSAPDKSGLPSDRFSAERTGGSVSTLTIQRTQQEDSAVYLCASSLLGASNEKLFFGSGTQLSVL.

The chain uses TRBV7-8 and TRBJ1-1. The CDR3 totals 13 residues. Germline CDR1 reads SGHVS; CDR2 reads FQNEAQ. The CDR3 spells CASSHSGSTEAFF.

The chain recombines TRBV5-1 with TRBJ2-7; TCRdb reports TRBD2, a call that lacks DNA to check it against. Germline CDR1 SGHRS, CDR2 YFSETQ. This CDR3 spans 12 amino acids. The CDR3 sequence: CASSGSTYEQYF.

CDR3 in amino acids: CASSFGGTGELFF. The chain combines TRBV5-4 with TRBJ2-2; there is no DNA to check the TCRdb D call of TRBD1. The CDR3 length is 13 residues. The germline CDR1 and CDR2 sequences are SGHNT and YYREEE (reference sequence).

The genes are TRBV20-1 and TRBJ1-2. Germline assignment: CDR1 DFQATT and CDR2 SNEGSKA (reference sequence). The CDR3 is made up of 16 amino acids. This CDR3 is CSASSSRMWDNYGYTF.

CDR3 protein: CASSSGLGSTDTQYF. The V gene is TRBV9, the J gene TRBJ2-3; no DNA is available, so the TRBD2 call from TCRdb remains unchecked. The CDR3 runs 15 residues. Germline V gene lookup returns CDR1 SGDLS and CDR2 YYNGEE.

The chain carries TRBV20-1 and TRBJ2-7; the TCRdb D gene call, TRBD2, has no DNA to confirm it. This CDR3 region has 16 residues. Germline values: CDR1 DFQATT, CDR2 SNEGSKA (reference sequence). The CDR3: CSARDPLARNSYEQYF.